This note documents a single TCR beta chain sequence. The clone's antigen remains unknown. One base away there is no much larger clone; base qualities are not given. The immunoSEQ Assay, a bias-controlled multiplex PCR, was used to amplify TCRbeta CDR3 regions from genomic DNA. The original methods were these. Nucleated cell counts per sample were estimated from amplification of reference gene primers within the assay. To quantify the absolute abundance of each unique TCRbeta CDR3 rearrangement, sequence reads were collapsed and filtered. For each sample, productive Simpson clonality was calculated as the square root of Simpson's diversity index across productive rearrangements. TCRdb took over this immuneACCESS table, retaining in-frame rearrangements with V and J assigned. Such tables are incomplete; in checked studies, under half of the missing clones stem from an unresolved V gene, and the remainder is unexplained. V, J and clone size were drawn from that table, and D and trimming were deduced from the DNA. The table for this sample lists roughly 150,000 clones; about 87% of them were counted only once. Of the sample, around 5.4% falls within the top ten clones.

The collaborating institutions used their own protocols to collect whole blood in K2EDTA tubes. Collaborator samples were shipped for TCRbeta analysis as frozen whole blood, isolated PBMCs, or DNA extracted from either sample type. The data belong to a study of blood T cell repertoires in COVID-19 (dated by TCRdb to 2020 to 2021). About the full investigation: Collaborator samples came from the United States, Italy and Spain and covered acute and convalescent phases of COVID-19. A de-identified subject ID, COVID-19 status, age in years and sex were almost always included in the sample metadata. Samples were obtained from the ongoing ImmuneRACE study (first 160 participants) and from over 1,000 subjects provided by 6 global collaborators. The material from the prospective study consisted of cDNA or gDNA derived from T cells, B-cell-depleted T cells, or PBMCs. Deeply sampled blood TCRbeta repertoires from subjects exposed to, actively infected with, or recovered from COVID-19 were included in the dataset. HLA class I and class II types, where available, came from metadata supplied by the sample provider rather than from assay-based typing. A freely available public database, intended as a resource for researchers studying the immune response to SARS-CoV-2, is where the repertoires were released.

General conclusions and limits of the study: The amount of clinical and demographic metadata varied by source and participant and was provided uncurated.

Compared with germline, V lacks 0 bases and J lacks 3 bases; bases without a gene match: 4. The CDR3 goes from the cysteine to the phenylalanine over 16 residues. Left in the record is the CDR3 DNA by itself, 48 bases read in frame from the first base. CDR1 is given as SGHKS and CDR2 as YYEKEE, both from the germline V gene (reference sequence). The receptor chain draws on TRBV5-5 and TRBJ2-3; the central 10 bases match TRBD1. The sample was peripheral blood. The TCR originated in a human donor in a cohort sampled during active COVID-19. The nucleotide sequence is given as TGTGCCAGCAGCTTGGGACAGGGGGCGAGGACAGATACGCAGTATTTT. Its coded protein is CASSLGQGARTDTQYF.